This TCR beta chain was recorded in a study of blood T cell repertoires in COVID-19. Background on the study: The United States, Italy and Spain supplied acute and convalescent COVID-19 samples. Sources were T cells, B-cell-depleted T cells, or PBMCs; the material itself was cDNA or gDNA.

CDR1 is SNHLY and CDR2 is FYNNEI in the germline V gene. The CDR3 is made up of 15 amino acids. Trimming pared 1 base from V and 4 bases from J, leaving 13 bases between. Per the study methods: Reference gene primer amplification gave nucleated cell count estimates. Clones were sequenced by immunoSEQ multiplex PCR, and TCRdb holds only the in-frame ones, with some missing. The V and J calls and the clone size are those of that table, but D and trimming were determined from the DNA. Among around 150,000 clones listed, around 85% were seen once. V usage is TRBV2 and J usage is TRBJ1-2; a possible D gene is TRBD1 (5 bases). The specimen sequenced was peripheral blood. The receptor's source is a human donor with acute or convalescent COVID-19. The donor label of this sample is uncertain. Here the CDR3 reads CASSEGQGTLYGYTF. DNA for the CDR3: TGTGCCAGCAGTGAAGGGCAGGGTACTCTCTATGGCTACACCTTC.